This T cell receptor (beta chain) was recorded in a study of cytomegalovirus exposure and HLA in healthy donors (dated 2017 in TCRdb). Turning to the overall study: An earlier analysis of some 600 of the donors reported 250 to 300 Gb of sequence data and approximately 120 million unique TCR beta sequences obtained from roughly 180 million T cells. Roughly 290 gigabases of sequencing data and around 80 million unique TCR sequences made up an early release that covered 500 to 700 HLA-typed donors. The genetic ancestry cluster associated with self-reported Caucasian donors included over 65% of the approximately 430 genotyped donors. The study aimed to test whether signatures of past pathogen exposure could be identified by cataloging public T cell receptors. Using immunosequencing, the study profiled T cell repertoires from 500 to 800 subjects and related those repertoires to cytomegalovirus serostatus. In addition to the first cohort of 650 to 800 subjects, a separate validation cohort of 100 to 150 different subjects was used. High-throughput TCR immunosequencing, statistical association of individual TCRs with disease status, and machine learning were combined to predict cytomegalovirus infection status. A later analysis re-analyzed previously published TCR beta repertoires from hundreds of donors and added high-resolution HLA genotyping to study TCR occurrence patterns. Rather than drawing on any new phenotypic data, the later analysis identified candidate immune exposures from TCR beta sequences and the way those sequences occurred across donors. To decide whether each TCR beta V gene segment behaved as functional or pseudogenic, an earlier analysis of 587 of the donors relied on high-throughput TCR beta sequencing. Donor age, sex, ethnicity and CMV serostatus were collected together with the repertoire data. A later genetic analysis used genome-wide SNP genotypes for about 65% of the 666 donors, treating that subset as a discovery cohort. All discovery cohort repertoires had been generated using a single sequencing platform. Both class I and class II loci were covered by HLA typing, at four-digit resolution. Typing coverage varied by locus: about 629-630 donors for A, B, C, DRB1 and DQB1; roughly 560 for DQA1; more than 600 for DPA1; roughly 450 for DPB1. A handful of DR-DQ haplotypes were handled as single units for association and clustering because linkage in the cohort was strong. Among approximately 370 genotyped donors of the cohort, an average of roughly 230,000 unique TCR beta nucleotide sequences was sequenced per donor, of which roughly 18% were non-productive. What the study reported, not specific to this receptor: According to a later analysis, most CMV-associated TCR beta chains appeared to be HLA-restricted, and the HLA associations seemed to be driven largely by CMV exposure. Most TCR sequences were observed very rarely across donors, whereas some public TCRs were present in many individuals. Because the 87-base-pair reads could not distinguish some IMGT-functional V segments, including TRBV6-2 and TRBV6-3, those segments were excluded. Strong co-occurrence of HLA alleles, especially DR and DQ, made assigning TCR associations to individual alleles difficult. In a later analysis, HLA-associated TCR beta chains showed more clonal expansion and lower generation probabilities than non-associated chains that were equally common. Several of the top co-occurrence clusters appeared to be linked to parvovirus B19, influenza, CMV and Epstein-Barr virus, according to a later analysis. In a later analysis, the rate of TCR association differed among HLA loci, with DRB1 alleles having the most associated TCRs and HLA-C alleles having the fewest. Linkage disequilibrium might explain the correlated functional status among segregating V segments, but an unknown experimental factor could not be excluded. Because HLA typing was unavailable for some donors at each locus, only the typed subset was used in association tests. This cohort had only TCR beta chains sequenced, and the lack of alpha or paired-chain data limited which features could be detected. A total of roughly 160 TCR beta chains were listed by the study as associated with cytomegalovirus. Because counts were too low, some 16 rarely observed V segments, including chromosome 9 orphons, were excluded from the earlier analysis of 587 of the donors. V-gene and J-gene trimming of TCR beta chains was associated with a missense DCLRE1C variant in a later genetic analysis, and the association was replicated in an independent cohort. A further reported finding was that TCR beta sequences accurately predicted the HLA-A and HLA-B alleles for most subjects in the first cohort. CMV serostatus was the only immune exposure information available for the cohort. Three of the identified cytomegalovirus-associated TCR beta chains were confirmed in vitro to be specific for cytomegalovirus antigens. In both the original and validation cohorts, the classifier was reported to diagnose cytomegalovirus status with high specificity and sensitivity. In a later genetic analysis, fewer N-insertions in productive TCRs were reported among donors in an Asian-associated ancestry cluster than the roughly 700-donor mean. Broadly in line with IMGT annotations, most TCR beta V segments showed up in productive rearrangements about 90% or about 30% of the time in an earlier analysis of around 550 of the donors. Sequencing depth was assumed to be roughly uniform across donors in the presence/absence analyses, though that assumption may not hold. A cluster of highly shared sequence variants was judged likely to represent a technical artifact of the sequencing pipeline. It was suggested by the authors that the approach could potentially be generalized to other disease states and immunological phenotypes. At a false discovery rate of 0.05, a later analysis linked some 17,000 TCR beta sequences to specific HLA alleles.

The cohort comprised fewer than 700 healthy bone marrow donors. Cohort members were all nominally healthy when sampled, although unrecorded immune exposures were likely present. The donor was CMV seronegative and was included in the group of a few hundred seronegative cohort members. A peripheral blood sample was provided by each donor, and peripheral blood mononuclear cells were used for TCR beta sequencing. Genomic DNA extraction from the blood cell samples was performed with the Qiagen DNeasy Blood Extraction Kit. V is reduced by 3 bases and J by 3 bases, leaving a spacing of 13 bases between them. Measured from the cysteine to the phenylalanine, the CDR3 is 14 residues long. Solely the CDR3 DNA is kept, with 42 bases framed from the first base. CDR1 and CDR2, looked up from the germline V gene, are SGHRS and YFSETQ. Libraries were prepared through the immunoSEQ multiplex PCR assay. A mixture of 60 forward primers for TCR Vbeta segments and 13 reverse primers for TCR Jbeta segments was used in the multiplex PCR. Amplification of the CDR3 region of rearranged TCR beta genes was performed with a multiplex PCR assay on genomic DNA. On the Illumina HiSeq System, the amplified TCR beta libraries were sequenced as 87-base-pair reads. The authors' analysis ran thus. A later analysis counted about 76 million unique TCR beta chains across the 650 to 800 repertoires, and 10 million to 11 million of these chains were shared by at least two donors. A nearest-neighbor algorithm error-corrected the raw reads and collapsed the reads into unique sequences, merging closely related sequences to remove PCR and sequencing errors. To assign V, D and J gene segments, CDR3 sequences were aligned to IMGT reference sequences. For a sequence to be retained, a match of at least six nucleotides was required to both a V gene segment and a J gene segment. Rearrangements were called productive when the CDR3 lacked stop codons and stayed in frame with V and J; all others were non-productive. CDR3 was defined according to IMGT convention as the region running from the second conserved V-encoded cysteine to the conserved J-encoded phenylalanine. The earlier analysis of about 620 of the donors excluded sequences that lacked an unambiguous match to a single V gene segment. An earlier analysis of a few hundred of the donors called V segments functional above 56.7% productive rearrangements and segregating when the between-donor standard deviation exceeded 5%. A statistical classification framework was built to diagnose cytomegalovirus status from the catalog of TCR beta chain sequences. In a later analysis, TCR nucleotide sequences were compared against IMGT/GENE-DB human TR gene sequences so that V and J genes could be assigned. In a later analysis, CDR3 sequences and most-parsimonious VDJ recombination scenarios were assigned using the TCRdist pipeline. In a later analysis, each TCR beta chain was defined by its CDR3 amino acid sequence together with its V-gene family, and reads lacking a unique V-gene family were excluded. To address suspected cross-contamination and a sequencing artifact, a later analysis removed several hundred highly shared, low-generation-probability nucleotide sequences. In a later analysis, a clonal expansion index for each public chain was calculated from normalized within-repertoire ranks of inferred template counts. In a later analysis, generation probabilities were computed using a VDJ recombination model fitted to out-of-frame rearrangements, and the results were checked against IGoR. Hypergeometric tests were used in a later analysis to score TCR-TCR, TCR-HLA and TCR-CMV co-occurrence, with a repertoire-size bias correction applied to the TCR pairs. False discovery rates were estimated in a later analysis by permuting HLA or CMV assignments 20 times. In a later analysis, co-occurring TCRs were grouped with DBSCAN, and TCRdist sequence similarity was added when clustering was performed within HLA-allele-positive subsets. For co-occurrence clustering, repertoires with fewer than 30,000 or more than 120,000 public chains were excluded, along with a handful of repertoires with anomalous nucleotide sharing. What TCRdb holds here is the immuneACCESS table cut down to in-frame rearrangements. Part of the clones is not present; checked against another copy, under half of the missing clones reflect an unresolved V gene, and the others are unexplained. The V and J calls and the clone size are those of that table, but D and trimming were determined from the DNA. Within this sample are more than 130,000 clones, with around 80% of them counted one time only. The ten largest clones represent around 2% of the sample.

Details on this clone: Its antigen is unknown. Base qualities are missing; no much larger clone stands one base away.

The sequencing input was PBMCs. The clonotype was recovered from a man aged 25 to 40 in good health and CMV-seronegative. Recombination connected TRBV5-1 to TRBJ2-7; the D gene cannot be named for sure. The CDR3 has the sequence CASSSVSGRYEQYF. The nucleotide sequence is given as TGCGCCAGCAGCTCGGTAAGTGGGCGCTACGAGCAGTACTTC. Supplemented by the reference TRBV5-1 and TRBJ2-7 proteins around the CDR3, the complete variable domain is KAGVTQTPRYLIKTRGQQVTLSCSPISGHRSVSWYQQTPGQGLQFLFEYFSETQRNKGNFPGRFSGRQFSNSRSEMNVSTLELGDSALYLCASSSVSGRYEQYFGPGTRLTVT.